This T cell receptor beta chain was captured in a study of a mutant IDH1 vaccine in newly diagnosed glioma. Turning to the study itself: Eight vaccine injections were given to patients in weeks 1, 3, 5, 7, 11, 15, 19 and 23. Patients received vaccination from 4-6 weeks after radiotherapy alone, or with temozolomide cycles. Study-wide results and caveats: Seemingly, pseudoprogression had no relation to changes in the top peripheral T cell clonotypes.

The CDR3 sequence is 16 residues long. Germline CDR1 reads SGHAT; CDR2 reads FQNNGV. V trimming: 5 bases; J trimming: 7 bases; junction bases outside the gene matches: 11. TCRdb keeps only in-frame clones here, not all; method: immunoSEQ multiplex PCR. Of tens of thousands of clones in the sample, around 85% are singletons; the top ten hold 0.6% to 0.95%. Time point denoted: week 23, last vaccination. In the vaccine, a single dose held 300 ug of the mutant IDH1 20-mer peptide, along with topical imiquimod. Diagnosis in the donors showed new WHO grade 3 or 4 astrocytomas that were IDH1-mutant and ATRX-lost. Remarks on this clone: Its antigen is currently unknown.

The V call is TRBV11-2, the J call TRBJ2-1, with TRBD1 identical over 10 bases. This specimen consisted of PBMCs, obtained from a glioma patient whose treatment included an IDH1 peptide vaccine. The sequence was collected from a woman in her forties or fifties with glioma. The CDR3 DNA is TGTGCCAGCAGCACAAACCGGGACAGGGGTTCTAATGAGCAGTTCTTC. Translating it yields CASSTNRDRGSNEQFF. Complete variable domain (other parts from reference TRBV11-2 and TRBJ2-1): EAGVAQSPRYKIIEKRQSVAFWCNPISGHATLYWYQQILGQGPKLLIQFQNNGVVDDSQLPKDRFSAERLKGVDSTLKIQPAKLEDSAVYLCASSTNRDRGSNEQFFGPGTRLTVL.